One sample yielded the 20 T cell receptor beta chains listed below, sequenced in a study of cytomegalovirus exposure and HLA in healthy donors. A multiplex PCR was run with 60 Vbeta primers and 13 Jbeta primers. Data came from immunoSEQ multiplex PCR; TCRdb stores just in-frame clones and leaves some out. The table includes about 180,000 clones, 65% to 85% detected once. Sample: PBMCs. These receptors came from a girl aged 5 to 17 in good health and CMV-seropositive.

This chain uses TRBV9 with TRBJ2-7, with TRBD2 matching 9 bases. The V gene's germline CDR1 is SGDLS and CDR2 YYNGEE. V was pared by 0 bases and J by 3 bases, with 7 bases of the junction left unmatched. This CDR3 contains 16 residues. CDR3 DNA sequence: TGTGCCAGCAGCGTAGATGCGGGAGGGCCCATCTACGAGCAGTACTTC. Its protein is CASSVDAGGPIYEQYF.

The chain joins TRBV7-9 to TRBJ1-6; D gene unclear. CDR3 length: 14 amino acids. CDR1 is SEHNR and CDR2 is FQNEAQ in the germline V gene (reference sequence). V shed 1 base and J shed 10 bases, with 11 bases lying between them. The CDR3 spells CASSLGAFDSPLHF. The CDR3 DNA reads as TGTGCCAGCAGCTTAGGGGCGTTCGACTCACCCCTCCACTTT.

This clone was recorded only once. This chain connects TRBV5-3 to TRBJ2-2; TRBD2 aligns across 13 bases. TRBV5-3 is an ORF, and what it does is uncertain. The length of the CDR3 is 19 residues. V shed 2 bases and J 5 bases; nucleotides not matched to a gene: 12. This chain's CDR3 is CARSFFVTSGRSGTGELFF. The CDR3 DNA reads as TGTGCCAGAAGCTTTTTTGTGACTAGCGGGAGGTCGGGGACCGGGGAGCTGTTTTTT.

J is TRBJ2-2 and V is TRBV7-2; 8 bases are a match to TRBD1. The trim removed 5 bases at V and 4 bases at J, leaving 6 bases unmatched. Germline V gene sequence: CDR1 SGHTA, CDR2 FQGNSA. The CDR3 has 15 residues. CDR3 DNA sequence: TGTGCCAGCAGCGTCAGGGGGCAAAGCACCGGGGAGCTGTTTTTT. This encodes CASSVRGQSTGELFF.

V usage is TRBV4-1 and J usage is TRBJ1-1; no clear D gene. Germline values: CDR1 MGHRA, CDR2 YSYEKL. The V end lost 0 bases, the J end lost 5 bases, and 7 bases lay between the germline ends. The CDR3 spans 13 residues. CDR3 residues: CASSQDTRTEAFF. The CDR3 DNA is TGCGCCAGCAGCCAAGATACTAGAACTGAAGCTTTCTTT.

This chain links TRBV27 with TRBJ2-7; unclear D gene. Germline CDR1 MNHEY, CDR2 SMNVEV (reference sequence). Trimming stripped 6 bases from V and 6 bases from J, with 15 bases between. The CDR3 runs 13 residues. The CDR3 bases are TGTGCCAGCAGCCCGTTGGTCGGTAGCGAGCAGTACTTC. Protein product: CASSPLVGSEQYF.

The V and J genes are TRBV27 and TRBJ1-1; TRBD1 aligns across 9 bases. The CDR3 sequence is 14 residues long. CDR1 and CDR2 from the germline V gene are MNHEY and SMNVEV (reference sequence). V lost 6 bases to trimming and J lost 5 bases; unmatched junction nucleotides: 7. In nucleotides, the CDR3 is TGTGCCAGCAGCTACGCGGGACAGGGAACTGAAGCTTTCTTT. Amino acid sequence: CASSYAGQGTEAFF.

The chain has TRBV2 and TRBJ2-1; the match to TRBD2 covers 7 bases. This CDR3 region has 19 residues. Losses at the gene ends were 6 bases for V and 0 bases for J; bases not matched to a gene: 17. Per the germline V gene, CDR1 is SNHLY and CDR2 is FYNNEI. The CDR3 DNA follows: TGTGCCAGCAGGGGGAGAGGCGGGAGCTACCTGAGCTCCTACAATGAGCAGTTCTTC. This codes for CASRGRGGSYLSSYNEQFF.

The chain combines TRBV7-9 with TRBJ2-5, with TRBD2 matching 9 bases. Germline values: CDR1 SEHNR, CDR2 FQNEAQ (reference sequence). There are 18 residues in the CDR3. V gave up 3 bases and J gave up 0 bases; unmatched junction bases: 11. CDR3 bases: TGTGCCAGCAGCTTCCCGGCAGCGGGAGGTGAATACCAAGAGACCCAGTACTTC. This sequence encodes CASSFPAAGGEYQETQYF.

The V call is TRBV29-1, the J call TRBJ2-3; 9 nucleotides align to TRBD2. Trimming cost V 8 bases and J 4 bases; bases outside gene matches: 13. The CDR3 is made up of 15 amino acids. CDR1 and CDR2 (germline): SQVTM, ANQGSEA. The CDR3 region is CSLRLTSGTADTQYF. DNA for the CDR3: TGCAGCTTAAGGTTGACTAGCGGAACCGCAGATACGCAGTATTTT.

V gene TRBV5-1 combines with J gene TRBJ1-2, with 8 bases matching TRBD1. V shed 1 base, J shed 2 bases, and the junction held 10 bases outside the gene matches. The CDR3 consists of 17 residues. Germline assignment: CDR1 SGHRS and CDR2 YFSETQ. The CDR3, as DNA: TGCGCCAGCAGCTTGTCGGGCAGGGGGCCCGAAAACTATGGCTACACCTTC. Translated: CASSLSGRGPENYGYTF.

The chain combines TRBV25-1 with TRBJ1-5; D not certain. The CDR3 is 14 residues long. Germline CDR1 reads MGHDK; CDR2 reads SYGVNS. V lost 1 base, J lost 4 bases, and 8 bases lay in between. This CDR3 is CASSESHENQPQHF. The CDR3 DNA reads TGTGCCAGCAGTGAATCCCACGAGAATCAGCCCCAGCATTTT.

The chain couples TRBV7-6 to TRBJ2-1; 8 bases agree with TRBD2. V gave up 3 bases and J gave up 0 bases; unmatched junction bases: 1. Germline loops: CDR1 SGHVS, CDR2 FNYEAQ. The CDR3 consists of 15 residues. The DNA of the CDR3 is TGTGCCAGCAGCTTGAGCGGGAGCTCCTACAATGAGCAGTTCTTC. This gives the protein CASSLSGSSYNEQFF.

V usage is TRBV11-3 and J usage is TRBJ2-5, with TRBD2 matching over 8 bases. V was pared by 5 bases and J by 5 bases, with 13 bases of the junction left unmatched. Germline CDR1 reads SGHNT; CDR2 reads YENEEA. The CDR3 sequence is 16 residues long. CDR3 amino acids: CASSRSSGSTWETQYF. In DNA form, the CDR3 reads TGTGCCAGCAGCCGTTCCAGCGGGAGTACCTGGGAGACCCAGTACTTC.

The CDR3 reads CASSRTDTNTGELFF. In DNA, the CDR3 is TGTGCCAGCAGCCGGACTGATACGAACACCGGGGAGCTGTTTTTT. This chain connects TRBV5-4 to TRBJ2-2, with a possible D match to TRBD2 (5 bases). The CDR3 length is 15 residues. The V end was cut by 4 bases, the J end by 0 bases, with 10 bases between. Germline V lookup: CDR1 SGHNT, CDR2 YYREEE (reference sequence).

This chain connects TRBV7-9 to TRBJ2-3, with TRBD1 identical over 8 bases. After removal of 4 bases from V and 0 bases from J, the junction contained 6 bases not matched to a gene. CDR3 length: 16 residues. CDR1 is SEHNR and CDR2 is FQNEAQ in the germline V gene (reference sequence). The chain's CDR3 is CASSSVDRASTDTQYF. For the CDR3, the DNA is TGTGCCAGCAGCTCTGTGGACAGGGCGAGCACAGATACGCAGTATTTT.

The CDR3 bases are TGTGCCAGCACCAAAACCCCGGACAGGACTAACTATGGCTACACCTTC. It is translated as CASTKTPDRTNYGYTF. The rearrangement links TRBV9 to TRBJ1-2; 7 bases are shared with TRBD1. Germline V CDR1 and CDR2: SGDLS, YYNGEE. The CDR3 runs to 16 residues. V was clipped by 6 bases and J by 0 bases; unmatched bases: 11.

A few counts support this clone. The CDR3 loop is CAWSVARVTGELFF. The CDR3 nucleotides are TGTGCCTGGAGTGTCGCCAGGGTCACCGGGGAGCTGTTTTTT. The chain couples TRBV30 to TRBJ2-2, with a tentative D call TRBD1 (5 bases). Trimming pared 0 bases from V and 4 bases from J, leaving 9 bases between. The length of the CDR3 is 14 residues. The germline gives CDR1 GTSNPN, CDR2 SVGIG (reference sequence).

This chain's CDR3 is CASSIAVFNYGYTF. CDR3 sequence (DNA): TGTGCCAGTAGTATTGCGGTTTTTAACTATGGCTACACCTTC. The V gene is TRBV19, the J gene TRBJ1-2; D gene unclear. Between the trimmed V and J ends, which lost 3 bases and 1 base, there was a span of 9 bases. CDR3 size: 14 residues. Germline V gene lookup returns CDR1 LNHDA and CDR2 SQIVND (reference sequence).

V is TRBV19 and J is TRBJ2-5, with 8 positions matching TRBD2. The CDR3 has 16 amino acids. V lost 5 bases to trimming and J lost 5 bases; unmatched junction nucleotides: 13. Germline CDR1 is LNHDA and CDR2 is SQIVND (reference sequence). CDR3 region: CASSAALAVKGETQYF. The CDR3 DNA sequence: TGTGCCAGTAGTGCCGCACTAGCGGTCAAGGGGGAGACCCAGTACTTC.